The 21 T cell receptor beta chains given below trace back to one sample, sequenced in a study of cytomegalovirus exposure and HLA in healthy donors. PCR employed 60 Vbeta and 13 Jbeta primers. Libraries were prepared by immunoSEQ multiplex PCR; TCRdb keeps only in-frame clonotypes and omits some of them. The sample has under 150,000 clones; around four fifths are singletons. Sequencing input: PBMCs. These receptors were obtained from a woman aged 40 to 50 in good health and CMV-seropositive.

The chain recombines TRBV6-5 with TRBJ2-7; 13 positions match TRBD2. From germline, CDR1 is MNHEY and CDR2 SVGAGI. The J segment lost 4 bases and the V segment lost 7 bases, leaving 4 bases of the junction unmatched. This CDR3 has 14 residues. The CDR3 here is CASTGLAGAYEQYF. CDR3 bases: TGTGCCAGCACTGGACTAGCGGGAGCTTACGAGCAGTACTTC.

V and J are TRBV6-5 and TRBJ2-7; a possible D gene is TRBD1 (6 bases). V was trimmed by 8 bases and J by 5 bases, leaving 22 bases between them. The CDR3 has 15 amino acids. Germline lookup yields CDR1 MNHEY and CDR2 SVGAGI. CDR3 nucleotide sequence: TGTGCCAGCGCGAAGGACCTTACAGGGCGGGACGAGCAGTACTTC. Protein sequence: CASAKDLTGRDEQYF.

This clone was found once. The chain employs TRBV6-5 and TRBJ2-1, with 9 positions matching TRBD2. The germline gives CDR1 MNHEY, CDR2 SVGAGI. V shed 0 bases and J 6 bases; nucleotides not matched to a gene: 3. The CDR3 is 15 amino acids. The CDR3 DNA sequence: TGTGCCAGCAGTTACTCGTTAGCGGGAGTCAATGAGCAGTTCTTC. Amino acids: CASSYSLAGVNEQFF.

The rearrangement joins TRBV6-5 to TRBJ1-1; 7 positions match TRBD1. The CDR3 contains 15 residues. Germline CDR1 reads MNHEY; CDR2 reads SVGAGI. With 8 bases clipped from V and 0 bases from J, the junction kept 9 bases outside the gene matches. CDR3: CASLKSTGMNTEAFF. CDR3 DNA sequence: TGTGCCAGCTTAAAATCGACAGGGATGAACACTGAAGCTTTCTTT.

J is TRBJ2-5 and V is TRBV19; tentative D call: TRBD2 (6 bases). V lost 2 bases and J lost 5, with 15 bases in between. The germline V gene has CDR1 LNHDA and CDR2 SQIVND (reference sequence). CDR3 length: 15 residues. CDR3 DNA: TGTGCCAGTAGTATAAGGCCGGTGGGGAGGGAGACCCAGTACTTC. It translates to CASSIRPVGRETQYF.

The rearrangement links TRBV27 to TRBJ1-2, with D perhaps TRBD1 (5 bases). CDR1 and CDR2 (germline): MNHEY, SMNVEV (reference sequence). V lost 2 bases and J 0 bases, leaving 13 bases between the germline ends. The CDR3 runs 16 residues. The CDR3 DNA follows: TGTGCCAGCAGTTTAAATCCCACGACAGCTAACTATGGCTACACCTTC. Amino acids: CASSLNPTTANYGYTF.

The count of this clone is one. The gene calls are TRBV4-2 and TRBJ2-3; D possibly corresponds to TRBD2 (5 bases). The V end lost 0 bases, the J end lost 0 bases, and 7 bases lay between the germline ends. Germline-derived CDR1 and CDR2 are LGHNA and YNFKEQ. The CDR3 length is 15 residues. CDR3 DNA: TGTGCCAGCAGCCAAGAGGCGGGTAGCACAGATACGCAGTATTTT. It encodes CASSQEAGSTDTQYF.

V is TRBV9 and J is TRBJ2-7, with D hard to call. Germline V CDR1 and CDR2: SGDLS, YYNGEE. The ends were cut back, 3 bases at V and 7 bases at J, with 20 bases in the middle. The CDR3 totals 15 residues. The CDR3 DNA is TGTGCCAGCAGCGGAAGCGTCCAAGTGGTCGGGGAGCAGTACTTC. Protein product: CASSGSVQVVGEQYF.

The chain combines TRBV9 with TRBJ2-3, with 7 bases that match TRBD2. The CDR3 contains 17 residues. Germline-derived CDR1 and CDR2 are SGDLS and YYNGEE. After removal of 5 bases from V and 5 bases from J, the junction contained 17 bases not matched to a gene. CDR3 in DNA: TGTGCCAGCAGACCCCGAATGGGAGCGGGACTTGAAGATACGCAGTATTTT. Translating gives CASRPRMGAGLEDTQYF.

The V call is TRBV27, the J call TRBJ2-7; D is perhaps TRBD1 (5 bases). Trimming took 1 base from V and 3 from J, leaving 10 bases between them. Germline V lookup: CDR1 MNHEY, CDR2 SMNVEV (reference sequence). The CDR3 extends over 14 amino acids. CDR3 sequence (DNA): TGTGCCAGCAGTTTATTTAGCCAGGGCTACGAGCAGTACTTC. Protein product: CASSLFSQGYEQYF.

The chain combines TRBV15 with TRBJ2-7; tentative D call: TRBD2 (5 bases). The CDR3 runs 15 residues. The ends were cut back, 0 bases at V and 4 bases at J, with 13 bases in the middle. Germline CDR1 reads LNHNV; CDR2 reads YYDKDF (reference sequence). The CDR3 coding sequence is TGTGCCACCAGCAGAGAGTCGGGATATAGGTACGAGCAGTACTTC. It is translated as CATSRESGYRYEQYF.

This chain links TRBV7-3 with TRBJ2-7; tentative D call: TRBD2 (6 bases). The germline gives CDR1 SGHTA, CDR2 FQGTGA. V lost 4 bases, J lost 3 bases, and 10 bases lay in between. There are 13 residues in the CDR3. CDR3 in amino acids: CASSSGTGYEQYF. The CDR3 DNA reads as TGTGCCAGCAGCTCAGGGACTGGCTACGAGCAGTACTTC.

The chain combines TRBV5-1 with TRBJ1-2; 8 positions agree with TRBD1. V shed 4 bases, J shed 4 bases, and the junction held 9 bases outside the gene matches. CDR1 and CDR2 (germline): SGHRS, YFSETQ. CDR3 length equals 15 residues. The CDR3 DNA is TGCGCCAGCAGCCCTGAAACTCAGGGGGCCTATGGCTACACCTTC. Amino acid sequence: CASSPETQGAYGYTF.

The chain joins TRBV7-3 to TRBJ1-1; 8 bases match TRBD1. This CDR3 region has 15 residues. Germline lookup yields CDR1 SGHTA and CDR2 FQGTGA. V dropped 4 bases and J dropped 1; count of bases not matched to a gene: 5. CDR3: CASSSTGAENTEAFF. CDR3 nucleotide sequence: TGTGCCAGCAGCTCGACAGGGGCGGAGAACACTGAAGCTTTCTTT.

The rearrangement links TRBV29-1 to TRBJ2-3, with TRBD2 matching 13 bases. The ends lost 2 bases at V and 7 bases at J; junction bases unmatched: 6. The CDR3 sequence is 15 residues long. Germline CDR1 reads SQVTM; CDR2 reads ANQGSEA. The CDR3 region is CSVETSGRAWNTQYF. In DNA, the CDR3 is TGCAGCGTTGAAACTAGCGGGAGGGCCTGGAATACGCAGTATTTT.

This clone was found a few times. The chain links TRBV6-5 to TRBJ2-1; 11 positions match TRBD2. With 5 bases clipped from V and 2 bases from J, the junction kept 2 bases outside the gene matches. CDR1 and CDR2 (germline): MNHEY, SVGAGI. The CDR3 sequence is 15 residues long. CDR3 nucleotides: TGTGCCAGCAGTGGGACTAGCGGAACCTACAATGAGCAGTTCTTC. It encodes CASSGTSGTYNEQFF.

J is TRBJ2-5 and V is TRBV5-4; TRBD2 matches 10 bases. Germline V gives CDR1 SGHNT, CDR2 YYREEE (reference sequence). The CDR3 length is 14 residues. Germline trimming cut 6 bases from V and 4 bases from J; bases unmatched to any gene: 6. The CDR3 protein is CASTDSGRLETQYF. As DNA, the CDR3 is TGTGCCAGCACCGATAGCGGGAGGTTAGAGACCCAGTACTTC.

The chain uses TRBV27 and TRBJ2-1, with D possibly matching TRBD1 (7 bases). CDR1 is MNHEY and CDR2 is SMNVEV in the germline V gene (reference sequence). The CDR3 contains 16 residues. The V and J ends lost 0 bases and 7 bases respectively, with 16 bases between them. For the CDR3, the DNA is TGTGCCAGCAGTTTATCGACCCCAGGGGGGTGGAATGAGCAGTTCTTC. It is translated as CASSLSTPGGWNEQFF.

The chain links TRBV2 to TRBJ1-1, with 7 bases aligning to TRBD1. The V segment lost 2 bases and the J segment 4 bases; nucleotides outside the gene matches: 7. Germline V lookup: CDR1 SNHLY, CDR2 FYNNEI. There are 15 residues in the CDR3. In DNA form, the CDR3 reads TGTGCCAGCAGTGAAAGGGTAGGGGGCTTCACTGAAGCTTTCTTT. Translation gives CASSERVGGFTEAFF.

The chain links TRBV18 to TRBJ1-2, with D maybe TRBD1 (5 bases). CDR3 length: 14 residues. Trimming pared 3 bases from V and 3 bases from J, leaving 11 bases between. The germline CDR1 and CDR2 sequences are KGHSH and LQKENI. CDR3 nucleotide sequence: TGTGCCAGCTCACCGGTAGGGGAGGACTATGGCTACACCTTC. This translates into CASSPVGEDYGYTF.

The rearrangement uses TRBV30 and TRBJ1-1; no clear D gene. With 3 bases removed from V and 0 bases from J, the gap between germline ends came to 14 bases. The CDR3 spans 15 residues. CDR1 GTSNPN and CDR2 SVGIG come from the germline V gene (reference sequence). As DNA, the CDR3 is TGTGCCTGGAGCCGGCGGGCAGGACTGAACACTGAAGCTTTCTTT. Translating gives CAWSRRAGLNTEAFF. The variable domain in full, with the rest retrieved from reference TRBV30 and TRBJ1-1, is SQTIHQWPATLVQPVGSPLSLECTVEGTSNPNLYWYRQAAGRGLQLLFYSVGIGQISSEVPQNLSASRPQDRQFILSSKKLLLSDSGFYLCAWSRRAGLNTEAFFGQGTRLTVV.